This T cell receptor (beta chain) is from a study of blood T cells in healthy people across ages. The study's findings and limits: Any changes in expanded clonotypes were possibly confounded, as donor CMV status remained unknown. Calculation of diversity from one million T cells yielded estimates considered to be underestimates.

The use of a sample-barcoded 5' primer and a J-beta primer mix characterized a second PCR of roughly 6 to 11 cycles. TCRdb ran MiXCR on the 5' RACE reads and lists one entry per CDR3 protein. Of hundreds of thousands of distinct CDR3 sequences in the sample, approximately 60% were seen once. Between the trimmed V and J ends, which lost 0 bases and 0 bases, there was a span of 10 bases. CDR3 length: 15 residues. The germline V gene encodes CDR1 DFQATT and CDR2 SNEGSKA (reference sequence). Of note for this clonotype: Its cognate antigen is unknown.

The donors, aged about 6 to 95, were healthy Caucasians from Russia. Staff drew roughly 10 milliliters of peripheral blood from each donor. The sample consisted of blood. The clonotype originates from a man aged 35 to 55 in good health. The V call is TRBV20-1, the J call TRBJ2-3; D gene ambiguous. CDR3 nucleotides: TGCAGTGCTAGAGATCATAGTTCTAGCACAGATACGCAGTATTTT. Translation: CSARDHSSSTDTQYF.